This passage covers 18 T cell receptor beta chains from one sample sequenced in a study of T cells in women clearing cervical HPV infection. Here immunoSEQ multiplex PCR was the method, and the copy in TCRdb shows in-frame clones only, minus some. This repertoire includes about 40,000 clones. The sequencing sample was made of blood buffy coat. Source of these receptors: a woman aged 18 to 75 with a cervical HPV16 infection that either progressed to CIN3+ or cleared (not recorded which).

As regards this clone: The read terminates 3 residues before the CDR3 end, so the remaining end is supplied by the germline J gene. This chain connects TRBV2 to TRBJ2-6; D uncertain. The CDR3 runs to 16 residues. Germline CDR1 and CDR2: SNHLY and FYNNEI. With 7 bases removed from V and 0 bases from J, the gap between germline ends came to 13 bases. The covered CDR3 bases are TGTGCCAGCACCTCGCTGGGCCTCTCTGGGGCCAACGTC. As protein: CASTSLGLSGANV. The complete CDR3 reads CASTSLGLSGANVLTF.

About this clone itself: The CDR3 is cut off 3 residues early in the read; its end comes from the germline J gene. This rearrangement joins TRBV6-2 or TRBV6-3 to TRBJ2-7, with TRBD2 identical over 11 bases. Germline V gene sequence: CDR1 MNHEY, CDR2 SVGEGT. The junction had 13 bases not matched to a gene; V was cut back by 6 bases and J by 3 bases. This CDR3 is 17 amino acids long. This CDR3 reads CASRTALAGEKGYEQYF. The CDR3 DNA, read in part, is TGTGCCAGCAGGACGGCACTAGCGGGAGAGAAGGGCTACGAG.

About this clone: The CDR3 goes on 3 residues after the read ends, and that part is filled in from the germline J gene. J is TRBJ1-2 and V is TRBV5-4; 8 bases match TRBD1. V shed 2 bases, J shed 7 bases, and the junction held 10 bases outside the gene matches. Germline assignment: CDR1 SGHNT and CDR2 YYREEE (reference sequence). CDR3 length equals 15 residues. Incomplete CDR3 DNA: TGTGCCAGCAGCTTTCAGGGGGCGCTTATTAGTGGC. Protein sequence: CASSFQGALISG. The entire CDR3 protein is CASSFQGALISGYTF. The full variable domain, completed using reference TRBV5-4 and TRBJ1-2, is ETGVTQSPTHLIKTRGQQVTLRCSSQSGHNTVSWYQQALGQGPQFIFQYYREEENGRGNFPPRFSGLQFPNYSSELNVNALELDDSALYLCASSFQGALISGYTFGSGTRLTVV.

Of note for this clone: Sequencing ends 3 residues short of the CDR3 end; the germline J gene provides the rest. The genes are TRBV6-2 or TRBV6-3 and TRBJ2-1, with 7 bases that match TRBD2. CDR1 MNHEY and CDR2 SVGEGT come from the germline V gene. Losses at the gene ends were 7 bases for V and 1 base for J; bases not matched to a gene: 4. The CDR3 extends over 14 amino acids. CDR3 amino acids: CASKAGVSYNEQFF. CDR3 bases read: TGTGCCAGCAAGGCGGGAGTTTCCTACAATGAG.

In regard to this clone: The read gets to within 3 residues of the CDR3 end, and the germline J gene fills in the rest. V usage is TRBV13 and J usage is TRBJ2-1; TRBD2 agrees at 9 bases. V was clipped by 5 bases and J by 8 bases; unmatched bases: 10. Germline V gives CDR1 PRHDT, CDR2 FYEKMQ (reference sequence). This CDR3 comprises 15 residues. CDR3 region: CASSPPAGGIHEQFF. The part of the CDR3 DNA that was read is TGTGCCAGCAGCCCCCCTGCGGGAGGGATCCATGAG.

On this clone: The read ends 3 residues early relative to the CDR3; the germline J gene fills the gap. This chain joins TRBV11-2 and TRBJ2-1; D unclear. Trimming shortened V by 3 bases and J by 5 bases, and 2 bases separated the two germline ends. The germline V gene has CDR1 SGHAT and CDR2 FQNNGV. The CDR3 runs 11 residues. CDR3 sequence reads: CASSFNNEQFF. The part of the CDR3 DNA that was read is TGTGCCAGCAGCTTTAACAATGAG.

Remarks on this clone: A read error may account for a junction end that differs from germline. Read data end 3 residues before the CDR3 end; the end is taken from the germline J gene. V is TRBV4-2 and J is TRBJ1-2; no definite D call. Germline CDR1 and CDR2: LGHNA and YNFKEQ. The CDR3 is 14 amino acids. The part of the CDR3 DNA that was read is TGCGCCAGCAGCCAAGACGCCAGAGGCTATGGC. It codes for CASSQDARGYG. The complete CDR3 protein is CASSQDARGYGYTF.

On this clone itself: The read ends 3 residues before the CDR3 terminus; that terminus is restored from the germline J gene. The chain links TRBV7-3 to TRBJ2-1; D remains unclear. V lost 1 base to trimming and J lost 4 bases, with 14 bases between them. CDR3 length: 16 residues. Germline V lookup: CDR1 SGHTA, CDR2 FQGTGA. CDR3 DNA, as far as it was read: TGTGCCAGCAGCTTAAAAGACCCCTCGGGTTACAATGAG. Translation: CASSLKDPSGYNE. The full CDR3 sequence reads CASSLKDPSGYNEQFF. Full variable domain (remainder filled in from reference TRBV7-3 and TRBJ2-1): GAGVSQTPSNKVTEKGKYVELRCDPISGHTALYWYRQSLGQGPEFLIYFQGTGAADDSGLPNDRFFAVRPEGSVSTLKIQRTERGDSAVYLCASSLKDPSGYNEQFFGPGTRLTVL.

Regarding this clone: The sequenced fragment ends 3 residues before the CDR3 boundary, so the rest is inferred from the germline J gene. The chain uses TRBV10-3 and TRBJ1-2; D call uncertain. V was clipped by 5 bases and J by 0 bases, with 13 bases between them. The germline gives CDR1 ENHRY, CDR2 SYGVKD. The CDR3 extends over 15 amino acids. The CDR3 sequence: CAISPNFSPNYGYTF. The CDR3 DNA, read in part, is TGTGCCATCAGTCCCAATTTTTCCCCTAACTATGGC.

Comment on this clone: The read terminates 3 residues before the CDR3 end, so the remaining end is supplied by the germline J gene. The chain has TRBV20-1 and TRBJ2-7; 11 bases map to TRBD1. Germline loops: CDR1 DFQATT, CDR2 SNEGSKA (reference sequence). The CDR3 has 13 amino acids. V shed 3 bases, J shed 6 bases, and the junction held 4 bases outside the gene matches. The CDR3 is CSASSGTGGEQYF. CDR3 DNA, as far as it was read: TGCAGTGCTAGCTCCGGGACAGGGGGCGAG.

Details on this clone: The observed sequence ends 3 residues before the CDR3 terminus, with the missing tail filled in from the germline J gene. Other DNA sequences from this sample encode an identical CDR3 as well. The chain is built from TRBV19 and TRBJ2-2; possible D gene TRBD2, 6 bases. This CDR3 has 14 residues. Looked up from germline, CDR1 is LNHDA and CDR2 is SQIVND (reference sequence). With 5 bases removed from V and 2 bases from J, the gap between germline ends came to 9 bases. The CDR3 bases that were read are TGTGCCAGTAGTCCTGGGACTAACACCGGGGAG. Its protein is CASSPGTNTGE. The entire CDR3 reads CASSPGTNTGELFF.

The CDR3 reads CASSLTGNTEAFF. CDR3 DNA, as far as it was read: TGTGCCAGTAGTCTGACAGGGAACACTGAA. V is TRBV19 and J is TRBJ1-1; D perhaps matches TRBD1 (6 bases). The observed sequence ends 3 residues before the CDR3 terminus, with the missing tail filled in from the germline J gene. Germline CDR1 reads LNHDA; CDR2 reads SQIVND (reference sequence). Trimming pared 5 bases from V and 1 base from J, leaving 8 bases between. The CDR3 consists of 13 residues.

Remarks on this clone: With the read ending 3 residues before the CDR3 end, the germline J gene is used to fill in that end. The J gene is TRBJ2-3, the V gene TRBV7-2; perhaps TRBD2 as D (5 bases). Trimming pared 5 bases from V and 2 bases from J, leaving 14 bases between. Germline V gives CDR1 SGHTA, CDR2 FQGNSA. The CDR3 loop spans 15 amino acids. CDR3 DNA (partial): TGTGCCAGCAGCCTTTGGCGGGTATCCACAGATACG. This translates into CASSLWRVSTDT. The full CDR3 protein is CASSLWRVSTDTQYF.

About this clone itself: The read falls 3 residues short of the CDR3 end, and the missing part is taken from the germline J gene. The gene calls are TRBV30 and TRBJ1-5, with unresolved D. The CDR3 contains 15 residues. CDR1 is GTSNPN, CDR2 SVGIG, per germline (reference sequence). Trimming shortened V by 2 bases and J by 0 bases, and 11 bases separated the two germline ends. CDR3 bases read: TGTGCCTGGAGTACAGAATCGCTTAGCAATCAGCCC. This gives the protein CAWSTESLSNQP. The full CDR3 is CAWSTESLSNQPQHF. Looking up the rest from reference TRBV30 and TRBJ1-5 gives the full variable domain: SQTIHQWPATLVQPVGSPLSLECTVEGTSNPNLYWYRQAAGRGLQLLFYSVGIGQISSEVPQNLSASRPQDRQFILSSKKLLLSDSGFYLCAWSTESLSNQPQHFGDGTRLSIL.

A note on this clone: The CDR3 extends 3 residues past the end of the read, so its final part is completed from the germline J gene. V usage is TRBV28 and J usage is TRBJ1-5, with 7 bases matching TRBD1. Trimming at V came to 3 bases and at J to 3 bases, leaving 5 bases not matched to a gene. Germline CDR1 MDHEN, CDR2 SYDVKM. This CDR3 contains 15 residues. The CDR3 DNA, read in part, is TGTGCCAGCAGTTTCGAGGGGGCTTACAATCAGCCC. This encodes CASSFEGAYNQP. The entire CDR3 protein is CASSFEGAYNQPQHF.

A remark on this clone: The observed sequence ends 3 residues before the CDR3 terminus, with the missing tail filled in from the germline J gene. The chain combines TRBV5-5 with TRBJ2-2, with TRBD1 as a possible D gene (6 bases). The CDR3 is made up of 13 amino acids. The V end was cut by 2 bases, the J end by 6 bases, with 8 bases between. Germline V gene sequence: CDR1 SGHKS, CDR2 YYEKEE (reference sequence). CDR3 DNA (partial): TGTGCCAGCAGCTTAACAGGGCCCGGGGAG. Amino acid sequence: CASSLTGPGE. Given in full, the CDR3 is CASSLTGPGELFF.

A note on this clone: Read sequence stops 3 residues before the CDR3 end, and the germline J gene provides the missing end. The chain has TRBV11-1 and TRBJ1-1, with D hard to call. Deletions cut 1 base from V and 0 bases from J, with 6 bases between. The CDR3 has 14 amino acids. The germline V gene has CDR1 SGHAT and CDR2 FQDESV (reference sequence). The CDR3 bases that were read are TGTGCCAGCAGCTTAGACAGCATGAACACTGAA. Residues: CASSLDSMNTE. The CDR3, in full, reads CASSLDSMNTEAFF.

Worth noting for this clone: The read terminates 3 residues before the CDR3 end, so the remaining end is supplied by the germline J gene. V gene TRBV12-3 or TRBV12-4 combines with J gene TRBJ1-6, with D tentatively TRBD1 (6 bases). V lost 3 bases to trimming and J lost 7 bases, with 10 bases between them. The length of the CDR3 is 14 residues. The CDR3 loop reads CASSFRGGNSPLHF. CDR3 DNA (partial): TGTGCCAGCAGTTTCAGGGGAGGAAATTCACCC.